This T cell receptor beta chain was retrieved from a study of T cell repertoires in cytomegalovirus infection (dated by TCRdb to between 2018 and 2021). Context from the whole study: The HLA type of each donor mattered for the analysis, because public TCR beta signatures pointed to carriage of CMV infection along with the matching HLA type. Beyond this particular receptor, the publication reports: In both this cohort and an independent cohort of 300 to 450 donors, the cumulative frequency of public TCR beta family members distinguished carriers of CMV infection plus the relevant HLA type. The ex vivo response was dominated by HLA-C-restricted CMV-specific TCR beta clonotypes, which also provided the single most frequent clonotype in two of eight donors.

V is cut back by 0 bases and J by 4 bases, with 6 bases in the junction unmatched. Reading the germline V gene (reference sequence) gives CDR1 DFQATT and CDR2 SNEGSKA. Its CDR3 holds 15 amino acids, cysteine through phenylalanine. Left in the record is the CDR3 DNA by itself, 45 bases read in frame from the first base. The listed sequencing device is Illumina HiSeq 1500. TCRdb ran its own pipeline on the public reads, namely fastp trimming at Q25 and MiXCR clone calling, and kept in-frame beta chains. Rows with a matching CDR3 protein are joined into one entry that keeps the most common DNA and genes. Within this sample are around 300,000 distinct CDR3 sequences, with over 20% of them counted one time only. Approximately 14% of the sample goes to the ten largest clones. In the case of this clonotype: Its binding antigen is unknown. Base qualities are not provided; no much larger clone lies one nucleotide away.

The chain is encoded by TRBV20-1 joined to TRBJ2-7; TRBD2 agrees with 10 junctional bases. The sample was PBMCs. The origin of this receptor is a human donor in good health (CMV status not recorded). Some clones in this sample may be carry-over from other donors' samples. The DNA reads TGCAGTGCTAGAGACCTAGCGGGAGACTTTTACGAGCAGTACTTC. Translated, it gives CSARDLAGDFYEQYF.